Presented here are 24 T cell receptor beta chains from one specimen sequenced in a study of shared clonotypes between healthy human individuals. Using immunoSEQ multiplex PCR, the repertoire was profiled, and TCRdb retains in-frame clones only, with some absent. The sample carries fewer than 2.5 million clones, over 85% recorded once. Material for sequencing was naive CD4+ T cells from PBMCs. Specified subset: CD45RA+ positively selected. The receptor set was obtained from a man between 18 and 35 years old in good health. Some clones in this sample may be carry-over from other donors' samples.

The V gene is TRBV7-9, the J gene TRBJ2-2; 9 nucleotides align to TRBD2. Germline V gene sequence: CDR1 SEHNR, CDR2 FQNEAQ (reference sequence). The CDR3 runs to 16 residues. Trimming at V came to 3 bases and at J to 1 base, leaving 3 bases not matched to a gene. The CDR3 here is CASSFKAGGNTGELFF. CDR3 bases: TGTGCCAGCAGCTTTAAAGCGGGAGGGAACACCGGGGAGCTGTTTTTT.

To note about this clone: Within the sample, other DNA sequences also encode this same CDR3. The genes are TRBV2 and TRBJ1-1; no definite D call. This CDR3 comprises 14 residues. The V end lost 2 bases, the J end lost 0 bases, and 7 bases lay between the germline ends. Per the germline V gene, CDR1 is SNHLY and CDR2 is FYNNEI. DNA of the CDR3: TGTGCCAGCAGTGAATTAGGGCTGAACACTGAAGCTTTCTTT. The encoded protein is CASSELGLNTEAFF. Using reference TRBV2 and TRBJ1-1 for the parts outside the CDR3, the full variable domain is EPEVTQTPSHQVTQMGQEVILRCVPISNHLYFYWYRQILGQKVEFLVSFYNNEISEKSEIFDDQFSVERPDGSNFTLKIRSTKLEDSAMYFCASSELGLNTEAFFGQGTRLTVV.

The rearrangement uses TRBV29-1 and TRBJ1-1, with D tentatively TRBD1 (5 bases). In germline, CDR1 is SQVTM, CDR2 ANQGSEA. Trimming pared 7 bases from V and 2 bases from J, leaving 14 bases between. This CDR3 contains 13 residues. CDR3 in DNA: TGCAGCGCCGGATTAGGGGTAAACACTGAAGCTTTCTTT. It encodes CSAGLGVNTEAFF.

About this clone: The sample contains more than one DNA sequence encoding this CDR3. The V call is TRBV5-1, the J call TRBJ2-5; no reliable D call. Trimming pared 0 bases from V and 0 bases from J, leaving 6 bases between. The CDR3 consists of 14 residues. The germline V gene encodes CDR1 SGHRS and CDR2 YFSETQ. For the CDR3, the DNA is TGCGCCAGCAGCTTGGACCGGAACCAAGAGACCCAGTACTTC. Amino acids: CASSLDRNQETQYF.

The rearrangement uses TRBV28 and TRBJ2-3; 10 nucleotides match TRBD2. Germline CDR1 and CDR2: MDHEN and SYDVKM. The CDR3 spans 17 residues. The V segment lost 6 bases and the J segment 3 bases; nucleotides outside the gene matches: 12. The CDR3: CASSQPPAGGPTDTQYF. The CDR3 DNA reads as TGTGCCAGCAGCCAACCACCAGCGGGAGGGCCGACAGATACGCAGTATTTT.

The V gene is TRBV19, the J gene TRBJ2-3; D unclear. V shed 1 base and J shed 6 bases, with 5 bases lying between them. The CDR3 has 12 amino acids. The germline CDR1 and CDR2 sequences are LNHDA and SQIVND (reference sequence). CDR3 residues: CASSIGPDTQYF. CDR3 sequence (DNA): TGTGCCAGTAGTATAGGACCGGATACGCAGTATTTT.

The CDR3 reads CASSAQSGSYEQYF. CDR3 coding DNA: TGTGCCAGCAGTGCGCAATCAGGCTCCTACGAGCAGTACTTC. The chain uses TRBV6-5 and TRBJ2-7; D is unresolved. This CDR3 is built from 14 residues. V was cut by 5 bases and J by 0 bases, with 11 bases left in between. The germline V gene has CDR1 MNHEY and CDR2 SVGAGI.

In its sample, this clone was seen once. The rearrangement joins TRBV7-6 to TRBJ2-1; D is perhaps TRBD1 (6 bases). In germline, CDR1 is SGHVS, CDR2 FNYEAQ. The V end was cut by 1 base, the J end by 9 bases, with 19 bases between. The CDR3 spans 16 residues. In nucleotides, the CDR3 is TGTGCCAGCAGCTTAGTAGTCCCCGGGGTAGGGGGTGAGCAGTTCTTC. Translated, it gives CASSLVVPGVGGEQFF.

The V call is TRBV4-2, the J call TRBJ2-2, with 10 bases fitting TRBD2. The V gene's germline CDR1 is LGHNA and CDR2 YNFKEQ. This CDR3 contains 16 residues. The V gene end was trimmed by 4 bases and the J gene end by 1 base; junction bases not matched to a gene: 3. This chain's CDR3 is CASSPQRGGNTGELFF. The CDR3 coding sequence is TGTGCCAGCAGCCCCCAGCGGGGGGGGAACACCGGGGAGCTGTTTTTT.

Of note for this clone: The junction departs from the called germline gene at one end, perhaps through a read error. J is TRBJ2-2 and V is TRBV11-2, with 8 bases matching TRBD2. The CDR3 extends over 13 amino acids. Per the germline V gene, CDR1 is SGHAT and CDR2 is FQNNGV. CDR3 sequence: CASSLDQAGGLFF. CDR3 in DNA: TGTGCCAGCAGCTTAGATCAGGCGGGGGGGCTGTTTTTT.

The chain uses TRBV2 and TRBJ2-7, with no clear D. The germline V and J ends were trimmed by 5 bases and 7 bases, with 9 bases remaining between them. Germline V gene lookup returns CDR1 SNHLY and CDR2 FYNNEI. The CDR3 loop spans 11 amino acids. The CDR3, as DNA: TGTGCCAGCAGTAGGTCGTGGGAGCAGTACTTC. As protein: CASSRSWEQYF.

This rearrangement joins TRBV18 to TRBJ2-2; 10 bases match TRBD1. The J segment lost 5 bases and the V segment lost 3 bases, leaving 6 bases of the junction unmatched. CDR3 length equals 16 residues. The germline CDR1 and CDR2 sequences are KGHSH and LQKENI. CDR3 residues: CASSPGTGDGTGELFF. The CDR3 DNA reads as TGTGCCAGCTCACCCGGGACAGGGGATGGAACCGGGGAGCTGTTTTTT.

The chain is built from TRBV30 and TRBJ2-3, with 8 bases that match TRBD2. V gave up 4 bases and J gave up 4 bases; unmatched junction bases: 13. Germline V gene lookup returns CDR1 GTSNPN and CDR2 SVGIG (reference sequence). The CDR3 sequence is 16 residues long. CDR3 sequence reads: CAWTSGLAGVADTQYF. CDR3 DNA sequence: TGTGCCTGGACCTCGGGGCTAGCGGGCGTCGCAGATACGCAGTATTTT. The variable domain in full, with the rest retrieved from reference TRBV30 and TRBJ2-3, is SQTIHQWPATLVQPVGSPLSLECTVEGTSNPNLYWYRQAAGRGLQLLFYSVGIGQISSEVPQNLSASRPQDRQFILSSKKLLLSDSGFYLCAWTSGLAGVADTQYFGPGTRLTVL.

The CDR3 loop reads CASSLIGTGNEKLFF. CDR3 bases: TGTGCCAGCAGCTTGATCGGGACAGGGAATGAAAAACTGTTTTTT. V is TRBV5-8 and J is TRBJ1-4; 9 positions match TRBD1. CDR1 SGHTS and CDR2 YDEGEE come from the germline V gene. The CDR3 length is 15 residues. The V segment lost 1 base and the J segment 5 bases; nucleotides outside the gene matches: 3.

The V call is TRBV30, the J call TRBJ2-2; tentative D call: TRBD1 (5 bases). CDR3 length: 14 amino acids. From germline, CDR1 is GTSNPN and CDR2 SVGIG (reference sequence). Trimming removed 0 bases from V and 4 bases from J, with 9 bases in between. The CDR3 reads CAWSVMGRTGELFF. The CDR3 DNA reads TGTGCCTGGAGTGTTATGGGGCGCACCGGGGAGCTGTTTTTT.

The rearrangement uses TRBV28 and TRBJ2-5, with TRBD2 identical over 11 bases. The CDR3 has 14 amino acids. The V gene end was trimmed by 5 bases and the J gene end by 5 bases; junction bases not matched to a gene: 4. CDR1 MDHEN and CDR2 SYDVKM come from the germline V gene. CDR3 nucleotides: TGTGCCAGCAGTATACTAGCGGGAGAGGAGACCCAGTACTTC. Its protein product is CASSILAGEETQYF.

This chain connects TRBV27 to TRBJ2-1; 7 bases map to TRBD1. Germline V gene data show CDR1 as MNHEY and CDR2 as SMNVEV (reference sequence). The CDR3 sequence is 17 residues long. The ends lost 5 bases at V and 0 bases at J; junction bases unmatched: 10. Here the CDR3 reads CASSASLGGPSYNEQFF. The CDR3 DNA reads TGTGCCAGCAGTGCGTCCCTAGGGGGCCCCTCCTACAATGAGCAGTTCTTC.

This chain connects TRBV6-6 to TRBJ1-2; TRBD1 agrees at 7 bases. The germline V gene has CDR1 MNHNY and CDR2 SVGAGI (reference sequence). This CDR3 has 13 amino acids. J lost 2 bases, V lost 7 bases, and 4 bases had no gene match. CDR3 amino acids: CASTLTGNYGYTF. The CDR3 nucleotides are TGTGCCAGCACCCTGACAGGGAACTATGGCTACACCTTC.

The chain couples TRBV5-4 to TRBJ2-1; 10 bases line up with TRBD2. V shed 5 bases and J 8 bases; nucleotides not matched to a gene: 7. There are 14 residues in the CDR3. Looked up from germline, CDR1 is SGHNT and CDR2 is YYREEE (reference sequence). CDR3 sequence: CASSQREGHDEQFF. The DNA for the CDR3 is TGTGCCAGCAGTCAGCGGGAGGGCCATGATGAGCAGTTCTTC.

This clone was seen more than once but under ten times. This chain uses TRBV19 with TRBJ1-1; D uncertain. CDR3 length: 15 residues. V dropped 4 bases and J dropped 5 bases, with 17 bases sitting between them. From germline, CDR1 is LNHDA and CDR2 SQIVND (reference sequence). The CDR3 DNA sequence: TGTGCCAGTAGTAGGTCCGGCACAAGCGAGACTGAAGCTTTCTTT. Its protein is CASSRSGTSETEAFF.

This clone was counted a single time. The chain has TRBV19 and TRBJ1-4; 10 bases match TRBD1. The CDR3 contains 16 residues. V dropped 4 bases and J dropped 0; count of bases not matched to a gene: 2. CDR1 LNHDA and CDR2 SQIVND come from the germline V gene (reference sequence). The CDR3 region is CASSRGQGTTNEKLFF. The CDR3 DNA reads as TGTGCCAGTAGTAGGGGACAGGGGACAACTAATGAAAAACTGTTTTTT.

The chain couples TRBV28 to TRBJ2-3; D is ambiguous. Trimming removed 6 bases from V and 0 bases from J, with 7 bases in between. The germline gives CDR1 MDHEN, CDR2 SYDVKM. This CDR3 comprises 13 residues. The CDR3 coding sequence is TGTGCCAGCAGATTTACAAGCACAGATACGCAGTATTTT. Residues: CASRFTSTDTQYF.

The chain couples TRBV29-1 to TRBJ1-2, with 8 bases aligning to TRBD1. V lost 7 bases to trimming and J lost 6 bases; unmatched junction nucleotides: 7. Germline V lookup: CDR1 SQVTM, CDR2 ANQGSEA. This CDR3 contains 12 residues. CDR3 sequence reads: CSGGSGGNGYTF. The CDR3 coding sequence is TGCAGCGGCGGGTCAGGGGGCAATGGCTACACCTTC.

V gene TRBV4-2 combines with J gene TRBJ2-1; TRBD2 matches 7 bases. The CDR3 runs to 17 residues. Germline CDR1 and CDR2: LGHNA and YNFKEQ. The V gene end was trimmed by 4 bases and the J gene end by 3 bases; junction bases not matched to a gene: 12. The CDR3 sequence is CASSLQLGAGLYNEQFF. CDR3 nucleotides: TGTGCCAGCAGCCTCCAGTTGGGAGCGGGACTCTACAATGAGCAGTTCTTC.